This T cell receptor (beta chain) was documented in a study of blood T cell repertoires in COVID-19. Study-wide background: T cells, B-cell-depleted T cells, or PBMCs provided the cDNA or gDNA that served as material.

Germline V gives CDR1 SGHTA, CDR2 FQGTGA. This CDR3 has 14 amino acids. V was clipped by 5 bases and J by 6 bases, with 11 bases between them. Clones were read by immunoSEQ multiplex PCR, and TCRdb kept only the in-frame ones, dropping some. This table holds 70,000 to 85,000 clones, nearly 90% found once. This chain joins TRBV7-3 and TRBJ2-6; D unclear. The sequence derives from a man in his 70s with active or convalescent COVID-19. The source material was peripheral blood. In DNA, the CDR3 is TGTGCCAGCAGCCTATCAAGTCAGGCCAACGTCCTGACTTTC. This translates into CASSLSSQANVLTF.